This TCR beta chain emerged from a study of tumor-infiltrating lymphocytes in primary liver carcinoma. This clonotype was detected only once. A junction boundary mismatches the germline segment, possibly from a read error. CDR3 length: 16 amino acids. CDR1 and CDR2 (germline): SGHAT, FQDESV (reference sequence). With roughly 500 ng total RNA as template and a constant-region primer, TCR beta cDNA was made. Three-round nested multiplex PCR performed with slightly modified ARM-PCR produced the TCR beta libraries. In the first two PCR rounds, TRBV1-TRBV30 forward primers were paired with a C-beta reverse primer, and each round lasted roughly 9 cycles. In TCRdb, the multiplex PCR reads were re-called with MiXCR into one record per CDR3 protein. Of fewer than 400,000 distinct CDR3 sequences listed, roughly 60% are singletons. Extraction also yielded germline DNA, while blood RNA was obtained from unsorted whole blood.

Sequencing used peripheral blood. This chain joins TRBV11-1 and TRBJ2-6, with D perhaps matching TRBD1 (6 bases). The sequence derives from a man between 40 and 49 years old with primary liver carcinoma and hepatitis B virus infection. Written as DNA, the CDR3 is TGTGCCATCAGCTTAGATGCAGGGGCTGGGGCCAACGTCCTGACTTTC. Its protein product is CAISLDAGAGANVLTF.